These 31 T cell receptor beta chains share one sample of origin, sequenced in a study of cytomegalovirus exposure and HLA in healthy donors. PCR was performed using 60 Vbeta and 13 Jbeta primers. Profiled with immunoSEQ multiplex PCR; TCRdb holds only in-frame clones, not every one. The data show more than 110,000 clones, with about 77% seen just once and 3% to 5% held by the top ten. Sequencing was done on a sample of PBMCs. These receptors came from a male donor in good health and CMV-seronegative.

This rearrangement joins TRBV5-4 to TRBJ2-5; 14 nucleotides agree with TRBD2. Trimming at V came to 4 bases and at J to 4 bases, leaving 3 bases not matched to a gene. This CDR3 spans 15 amino acids. Per germline, CDR1 SGHNT and CDR2 YYREEE (reference sequence). This chain's CDR3 is CASSGGTSGRETQYF. CDR3 DNA: TGTGCCAGCAGCGGCGGGACTAGCGGGAGAGAGACCCAGTACTTC. The entire variable domain, with the rest obtained from reference TRBV5-4 and TRBJ2-5, is as follows: ETGVTQSPTHLIKTRGQQVTLRCSSQSGHNTVSWYQQALGQGPQFIFQYYREEENGRGNFPPRFSGLQFPNYSSELNVNALELDDSALYLCASSGGTSGRETQYFGPGTRLLVL.

As concerns this clone: The germline gene is not matched at one end of the junction; a read error may be the cause. This rearrangement joins TRBV7-9 to TRBJ2-7; D uncertain. The CDR3 consists of 16 residues. From germline, CDR1 is SEHNR and CDR2 FQNEAQ (reference sequence). The CDR3 is CPSILFSGPSSYEQYF. The CDR3 bases are TGTCCCAGCATCTTATTTTCGGGTCCGAGCTCCTACGAGCAGTACTTC.

V is TRBV19 and J is TRBJ2-3; 12 nucleotides agree with TRBD2. CDR3 length: 15 amino acids. Germline trimming cut 4 bases from V and 3 bases from J; bases unmatched to any gene: 2. Germline lookup yields CDR1 LNHDA and CDR2 SQIVND (reference sequence). The CDR3 spells CASSTTSGSTDTQYF. CDR3 sequence (DNA): TGTGCCAGTAGTACGACTAGCGGGAGTACAGATACGCAGTATTTT.

V usage is TRBV7-9 and J usage is TRBJ1-2, with 7 positions matching TRBD1. Germline CDR1 and CDR2: SEHNR and FQNEAQ (reference sequence). V gave up 6 bases and J gave up 4 bases; unmatched junction bases: 17. This CDR3 region has 17 residues. CDR3 DNA: TGTGCCAGCAGGTCCGGGGACAGAGCCCCCTTCAGCTATGGCTACACCTTC. Its protein is CASRSGDRAPFSYGYTF.

The genes are TRBV6-7 and TRBJ2-5; TRBD1 matches at 7 bases. Being an ORF, TRBV6-7 has a function that is uncertain. The V gene end was trimmed by 5 bases and the J gene end by 1 base; junction bases not matched to a gene: 4. The length of the CDR3 is 14 residues. The CDR3 is CASSQGTAQETQYF. DNA for the CDR3: TGTGCCAGCAGTCAGGGGACAGCCCAAGAGACCCAGTACTTC.

This clone is judged medium-sized (0.01 to 0.1%). This rearrangement joins TRBV7-9 to TRBJ1-1, with D possibly matching TRBD1 (5 bases). V lost 8 bases to trimming and J lost 5 bases, with 15 bases between them. Germline lookup yields CDR1 SEHNR and CDR2 FQNEAQ (reference sequence). CDR3 size: 13 residues. The CDR3 DNA sequence: TGTGCCAGCGTCGGGGGGGGAGCGACTGAAGCTTTCTTT. The encoded protein is CASVGGGATEAFF.

This rearrangement joins TRBV4-3 to TRBJ2-1, with D possibly being TRBD2 (5 bases). V was trimmed by 4 bases and J by 5 bases, leaving 12 bases between them. The CDR3 is 14 residues long. The germline V gene has CDR1 LGHNA and CDR2 YSLEER. The CDR3 reads CASSRGLENNEQFF. CDR3 coding DNA: TGCGCCAGCAGCCGCGGACTGGAAAACAATGAGCAGTTCTTC.

J is TRBJ2-2 and V is TRBV5-1, with TRBD2 matching over 9 bases. Germline V gives CDR1 SGHRS, CDR2 YFSETQ. CDR3 length: 19 amino acids. V lost 7 bases and J lost 1; bases outside the gene matches: 17. The CDR3 nucleotides are TGCGCCAGCTCCTCTGGCAGCGGGGGGCTTAACTGGAACACCGGGGAGCTGTTTTTT. Protein: CASSSGSGGLNWNTGELFF.

The CDR3: CASSQGQLRDNEKLFF. CDR3 coding DNA: TGCGCCAGCAGCCAAGGACAGCTCAGAGATAATGAAAAACTGTTTTTT. The chain carries TRBV5-1 and TRBJ1-4; the D gene is possibly TRBD1 (6 bases). The germline CDR1 and CDR2 sequences are SGHRS and YFSETQ. V gave up 4 bases and J gave up 4 bases, with 17 bases separating them. There are 16 residues in the CDR3.

The chain combines TRBV5-1 with TRBJ1-1; tentatively, D is TRBD1 (6 bases). Between the trimmed V and J ends, which lost 0 bases and 1 base, there was a span of 13 bases. The CDR3 consists of 16 residues. The germline V gene encodes CDR1 SGHRS and CDR2 YFSETQ. The CDR3: CASSLVSTDRNTEAFF. The CDR3 DNA is TGCGCCAGCAGCTTGGTATCGACGGACAGGAACACTGAAGCTTTCTTT.

This chain connects TRBV5-4 to TRBJ2-5; 10 nucleotides agree with TRBD1. The J call is doubtful: the DNA matches TRBJ2-7 better. From germline, CDR1 is SGHNT and CDR2 YYREEE (reference sequence). The CDR3 spans 15 residues. The CDR3, as DNA: TGTGCCAGCAACCCGGGACAGGGGATGGCCTACGAGCAGTACTTC. Translating it yields CASNPGQGMAYEQYF.

This clone was observed a handful of times. The gene calls are TRBV5-1 and TRBJ2-1; TRBD2 matches at 7 bases. Trimming took 2 bases from V and 3 from J; bases not matched to a gene: 17. The CDR3 loop spans 19 amino acids. The germline gives CDR1 SGHRS, CDR2 YFSETQ. CDR3 bases: TGCGCCAGCAGCTTAGCTAATATGCGGCGGGGGAATTTCTACAATGAGCAGTTCTTC. Translation gives CASSLANMRRGNFYNEQFF.

The chain is built from TRBV13 and TRBJ2-7; 11 bases align to TRBD1. This CDR3 spans 15 amino acids. Unmatched junction bases numbered 9, after V lost 8 bases and J lost 3 bases. The germline CDR1 and CDR2 sequences are PRHDT and FYEKMQ (reference sequence). CDR3 DNA: TGTGCCAGCGGCACGCGGACAGGGGGCATCTACGAGCAGTACTTC. Amino acids: CASGTRTGGIYEQYF.

The V and J genes are TRBV7-9 and TRBJ2-5; 8 bases fit TRBD1. CDR3 length: 16 residues. Germline CDR1 is SEHNR and CDR2 is FQNEAQ (reference sequence). V shed 5 bases and J 3 bases; nucleotides not matched to a gene: 11. The CDR3 DNA reads TGTGCCAGCAGCCGGCAGGGGGCGCATCAGGAAGAGACCCAGTACTTC. As protein: CASSRQGAHQEETQYF.

CDR3 bases: TGTGCCAGCAGCCAAGATTGGGCTAAGAATGAGCAGTTCTTC. It translates to CASSQDWAKNEQFF. V usage is TRBV14 and J usage is TRBJ2-1; D call uncertain. Germline V gene sequence: CDR1 SGHDN, CDR2 FVKESK. Trimming took 0 bases from V and 7 from J, leaving 10 bases between them. The CDR3 contains 14 residues. The whole variable domain, filled in from reference TRBV14 and TRBJ2-1, reads EAGVTQFPSHSVIEKGQTVTLRCDPISGHDNLYWYRRVMGKEIKFLLHFVKESKQDESGMPNNRFLAERTGGTYSTLKVQPAELEDSGVYFCASSQDWAKNEQFFGPGTRLTVL.

V is TRBV30 and J is TRBJ2-3, with D possibly being TRBD1 (5 bases). There are 13 residues in the CDR3. V lost 0 bases and J lost 14, with 18 bases in between. In germline, CDR1 is GTSNPN, CDR2 SVGIG (reference sequence). For the CDR3, the DNA is TGTGCCTGGAGTGTAATATGGGGCTCACTCAGGTATTTT. Protein product: CAWSVIWGSLRYF.

The CDR3 region is CASSRNSPESGYTF. The CDR3 DNA reads as TGTGCCAGTAGTAGAAATTCCCCGGAGTCTGGCTACACCTTC. The chain has TRBV19 and TRBJ1-2; D is unclear. V lost 4 bases and J lost 7, with 16 bases in between. CDR1 is LNHDA and CDR2 is SQIVND in the germline V gene (reference sequence). The CDR3 contains 14 residues.

This sequence joins TRBV10-2 and TRBJ1-1, with TRBD1 matching 10 bases. Germline V lookup: CDR1 WSHSY, CDR2 SAAADI. Trimming at V came to 5 bases and at J to 4 bases, leaving 7 bases not matched to a gene. There are 15 residues in the CDR3. CDR3 DNA: TGCGCCAGCAGTTCGGGTCGGACAGGGGGCACTGAAGCTTTCTTT. This sequence encodes CASSSGRTGGTEAFF.

As to this clone: Other DNA sequences of this sample code for an identical CDR3. This chain uses TRBV25-1 with TRBJ1-4; D may be TRBD1 (5 bases). The germline CDR1 and CDR2 sequences are MGHDK and SYGVNS. Between the trimmed V and J ends, which lost 4 bases and 0 bases, there was a span of 9 bases. This CDR3 has 15 amino acids. The CDR3 reads CASSATGATNEKLFF. The CDR3 DNA follows: TGTGCCAGCAGTGCCACAGGTGCAACTAATGAAAAACTGTTTTTT. The full variable domain, in which reference TRBV25-1 and TRBJ1-4 provide the parts outside the CDR3, is EADIYQTPRYLVIGTGKKITLECSQTMGHDKMYWYQQDPGMELHLIHYSYGVNSTEKGDLSSESTVSRIRTEHFPLTLESARPSHTSQYLCASSATGATNEKLFFGSGTQLSVL.

The V gene is TRBV6-5, the J gene TRBJ1-2; unclear D gene. CDR3 length: 16 amino acids. Trimming cost V 4 bases and J 3 bases, with 18 bases left between them. The germline V gene has CDR1 MNHEY and CDR2 SVGAGI. The CDR3 DNA follows: TGTGCCAGCAGTTCCCCAGCGGGAGGGCGGCACTATGGCTACACCTTC. Translating it yields CASSSPAGGRHYGYTF.

As to this clone: This sample includes further DNA sequences coding for the same CDR3. The chain carries TRBV5-1 and TRBJ2-7; a weak D match, TRBD2 (6 bases). The germline V gene has CDR1 SGHRS and CDR2 YFSETQ. This CDR3 is 14 amino acids long. Trimming left V 0 bases short and J 7 bases short, with 14 bases between. The CDR3 here is CASSLGAGRGEQYF. CDR3 nucleotide sequence: TGCGCCAGCAGCTTGGGGGCGGGACGGGGGGAGCAGTACTTC.

The genes are TRBV4-3 and TRBJ2-2; 11 bases match TRBD2. The trim removed 4 bases at V and 8 bases at J, leaving 9 bases unmatched. Germline V gene data show CDR1 as LGHNA and CDR2 as YSLEER. The CDR3 has 16 amino acids. The DNA for the CDR3 is TGCGCCAGCAGCCCCCCTAGCGGGGGGCCCATTGGGGAGCTGTTTTTT. This translates into CASSPPSGGPIGELFF.

CDR3 DNA: TGTGCCATCAGTGATCGGTCGGGAGGGGGTTGGACTGAAGCTTTCTTT. As protein: CAISDRSGGGWTEAFF. This sequence joins TRBV10-3 and TRBJ1-1; a weak D match, TRBD1 (6 bases). V was cut by 3 bases and J by 5 bases, with 19 bases left in between. The germline V gene has CDR1 ENHRY and CDR2 SYGVKD. This CDR3 spans 16 amino acids.

This chain connects TRBV4-1 to TRBJ2-7, with TRBD2 matching over 10 bases. The length of the CDR3 is 20 residues. Trimming cost V 0 bases and J 5 bases; bases outside gene matches: 19. Germline assignment: CDR1 MGHRA and CDR2 YSYEKL. The CDR3 DNA sequence: TGCGCCAGCAGCCAAGATCACGGGGGGAGGTCTAGCGGGAGAAGTAACGAGCAGTACTTC. This encodes CASSQDHGGRSSGRSNEQYF.

This clone was picked up a small number of times. The chain has TRBV5-4 and TRBJ2-5; TRBD2 matches 11 bases. CDR1 is SGHNT and CDR2 is YYREEE in the germline V gene (reference sequence). This CDR3 has 13 amino acids. V shed 5 bases and J 7 bases; nucleotides not matched to a gene: 4. CDR3 coding DNA: TGTGCCAGCAGGGTAGCGGGGGGGTTGACCCAGTACTTC. It translates to CASRVAGGLTQYF.

This chain links TRBV25-1 with TRBJ1-1; D is unclear. The CDR3 sequence is 15 residues long. The V end lost 3 bases, the J end lost 1 base, and 12 bases lay between the germline ends. Germline values: CDR1 MGHDK, CDR2 SYGVNS. The chain's CDR3 is CASSDSAEPNTEAFF. Written as DNA, the CDR3 is TGTGCCAGCAGTGATTCGGCGGAGCCGAACACTGAAGCTTTCTTT.

The rearrangement joins TRBV5-1 to TRBJ2-2, with TRBD2 as a possible D gene (5 bases). The ends were cut back, 4 bases at V and 6 bases at J, with 10 bases in the middle. CDR1 and CDR2 (germline): SGHRS, YFSETQ. The CDR3 length is 13 residues. The DNA for the CDR3 is TGCGCCAGCAGCCCATCGGGGTCCGGGGAGCTGTTTTTT. Its protein is CASSPSGSGELFF.

The chain combines TRBV7-9 with TRBJ2-1, with D possibly being TRBD1 (7 bases). The CDR3 covers 15 residues. Trimming stripped 0 bases from V and 5 bases from J, with 11 bases between. From germline, CDR1 is SEHNR and CDR2 FQNEAQ (reference sequence). CDR3: CASSLAAGGNNEQFF. CDR3 nucleotides: TGTGCCAGCAGCTTAGCGGCAGGGGGGAACAATGAGCAGTTCTTC.

The chain links TRBV19 to TRBJ2-1; D possibly corresponds to TRBD1 (5 bases). The V gene's germline CDR1 is LNHDA and CDR2 SQIVND (reference sequence). This CDR3 is 16 amino acids long. Trimming took off 1 base at V and 2 bases at J, with 12 bases between the two ends. CDR3 DNA sequence: TGTGCCAGTAGTATAGGACAGACGGTCACCTACAATGAGCAGTTCTTC. As protein: CASSIGQTVTYNEQFF.

This clone has only one observation. The genes are TRBV7-9 and TRBJ1-6; TRBD1 matches at 7 bases. The V gene end was trimmed by 5 bases and the J gene end by 5 bases; junction bases not matched to a gene: 3. Per the germline V gene, CDR1 is SEHNR and CDR2 is FQNEAQ (reference sequence). The CDR3 sequence is 14 residues long. For the CDR3, the DNA is TGTGCCAGCAGCAATGACAGGGATAATTCACCCCTCCACTTT. This codes for CASSNDRDNSPLHF.

This clone was seen once. This chain connects TRBV6-1 to TRBJ1-1; the D gene is possibly TRBD1 (5 bases). This CDR3 has 15 amino acids. Germline lookup yields CDR1 MNHNS and CDR2 SASEGT. Trimming took 0 bases from V and 1 from J, leaving 9 bases between them. DNA for the CDR3: TGTGCCAGCAGTGAAGCTGCAGGGTGGAACACTGAAGCTTTCTTT. Its protein is CASSEAAGWNTEAFF.